The next 13 T cell receptor beta chains were all read from a single sample in a study of CD8 T cells in Susac syndrome. With random hexamers, reverse transcription was performed on roughly 0.45 to 1 ug of RNA. One entry per CDR3 protein, called by TCRdb with MiXCR from the immunoSEQ multiplex PCR reads. The data contain some 26,000 distinct CDR3 sequences, just over 90% of them singletons. The sequenced sample was CD8+ T cells from PBMCs. All receptors come from a human donor with Susac syndrome.

The chain has TRBV4-3 and TRBJ2-7; 7 bases fit TRBD2. The V segment lost 1 base and the J segment 2 bases; nucleotides outside the gene matches: 5. The CDR3 is 15 residues long. CDR1 and CDR2 from the germline V gene are LGHNA and YSLEER. For the CDR3, the DNA is TGCGCCAGCAGCCAAGGGGAGGGCGGAACCTACGAGCAGTACTTC. Translated, it gives CASSQGEGGTYEQYF.

This sequence joins TRBV19 and TRBJ2-5; D gene uncertain. Germline-derived CDR1 and CDR2 are LNHDA and SQIVND (reference sequence). The V end lost 0 bases, the J end lost 2 bases, and 10 bases lay between the germline ends. CDR3 size: 15 residues. The chain's CDR3 is CASSIDLEAQETQYF. As DNA, the CDR3 is TGTGCCAGTAGTATAGATCTTGAGGCGCAAGAGACCCAGTACTTC.

The count of this clonotype is one. J is TRBJ2-1 and V is TRBV5-6; no reliable D call. CDR1 is SGHDT, CDR2 YYEEEE, per germline. The CDR3 consists of 13 residues. V lost 4 bases, J lost 6 bases, and 11 bases lay in between. DNA of the CDR3: TGTGCCAGCAGCAACCAAGTCCGCAATGAGCAGTTCTTC. Protein product: CASSNQVRNEQFF.

The chain combines TRBV2 with TRBJ1-4; 8 bases are a match to TRBD1. CDR1 and CDR2 from the germline V gene are SNHLY and FYNNEI. Unmatched junction bases numbered 4, after V lost 2 bases and J lost 8 bases. The CDR3 runs 14 residues. The CDR3 loop is CASSEPGGGEKLFF. For the CDR3, the DNA is TGTGCCAGCAGTGAACCAGGGGGCGGCGAAAAACTGTTTTTT.

The V call is TRBV6-2 or TRBV6-3, the J call TRBJ1-4; no reliable D call. Germline loops: CDR1 MNHEY, CDR2 SVGEGT. The CDR3 loop spans 14 amino acids. With 5 bases removed from V and 0 bases from J, the gap between germline ends came to 7 bases. The CDR3 DNA follows: TGTGCCAGCAGTCCGACGCCAACTAATGAAAAACTGTTTTTT. Its translation: CASSPTPTNEKLFF.

The chain joins TRBV7-9 to TRBJ2-3; no reliable D call. The V and J ends lost 1 base and 8 bases respectively, with 7 bases between them. Germline CDR1 and CDR2: SEHNR and FQNEAQ (reference sequence). The CDR3 length is 12 residues. CDR3 nucleotides: TGTGCCAGCAGCTTAGACTTTCCTACGCAGTATTTT. Translation gives CASSLDFPTQYF.

The rearrangement joins TRBV19 to TRBJ2-7; TRBD1 matches 8 bases. Germline CDR1 is LNHDA and CDR2 is SQIVND (reference sequence). Unmatched junction bases numbered 10, after V lost 6 bases and J lost 0 bases. This CDR3 has 16 amino acids. The CDR3: CASSPLGQDPSYEQYF. In DNA, the CDR3 is TGTGCCAGTAGCCCTTTGGGACAGGACCCCTCCTACGAGCAGTACTTC.

The chain carries TRBV19 and TRBJ2-7, with TRBD1 as a possible D gene (5 bases). The CDR3 loop spans 14 amino acids. V was clipped by 5 bases and J by 0 bases, with 11 bases between them. From germline, CDR1 is LNHDA and CDR2 SQIVND (reference sequence). CDR3 bases: TGTGCCAGTAGTCCCACAGGAAGCTCCTACGAGCAGTACTTC. Protein sequence: CASSPTGSSYEQYF.

The chain is built from TRBV6-5 and TRBJ1-2, with D maybe TRBD1 (5 bases). The CDR3 length is 14 residues. Trimming took 0 bases from V and 2 from J, leaving 7 bases between them. The germline gives CDR1 MNHEY, CDR2 SVGAGI. The CDR3 sequence is CASSYSAGNYGYTF. The CDR3 bases are TGTGCCAGCAGTTACTCGGCAGGGAACTATGGCTACACCTTC.

The rearrangement joins TRBV7-9 to TRBJ2-1, with D maybe TRBD2 (6 bases). The germline gives CDR1 SEHNR, CDR2 FQNEAQ (reference sequence). V dropped 5 bases and J dropped 1 base, with 15 bases sitting between them. There are 16 residues in the CDR3. The CDR3 here is CASSAGWGVSYNEQFF. The CDR3 DNA reads as TGTGCCAGCAGCGCGGGGTGGGGGGTATCCTACAATGAGCAGTTCTTC. Drawing the rest from reference TRBV7-9 and TRBJ2-1, the complete variable domain is DTGVSQNPRHKITKRGQNVTFRCDPISEHNRLYWYRQTLGQGPEFLTYFQNEAQLEKSRLLSDRFSAERPKGSFSTLEIQRTEQGDSAMYLCASSAGWGVSYNEQFFGPGTRLTVL.

The chain recombines TRBV3-1 with TRBJ1-1, with D hard to call. The CDR3 spans 16 residues. V lost 0 bases to trimming and J lost 0 bases, with 11 bases between them. CDR1 is LGHDT and CDR2 is YNNKEL in the germline V gene (reference sequence). CDR3 residues: CASSQDIRVLNTEAFF. CDR3 DNA sequence: TGTGCCAGCAGCCAAGATATAAGGGTCTTGAACACTGAAGCTTTCTTT.

This clonotype was detected only a few times. The chain has TRBV7-9 and TRBJ2-7; D gene ambiguous. The V gene's germline CDR1 is SEHNR and CDR2 FQNEAQ (reference sequence). V gave up 5 bases and J gave up 0 bases, with 8 bases separating them. The CDR3 consists of 13 residues. The CDR3 reads CASSPPSSYEQYF. CDR3 coding DNA: TGTGCCAGCAGCCCGCCCAGCTCCTACGAGCAGTACTTC.

The chain combines TRBV14 with TRBJ1-2; no clear D. Looked up from germline, CDR1 is SGHDN and CDR2 is FVKESK. CDR3 length: 13 amino acids. The V end was cut by 1 base, the J end by 6 bases, with 9 bases between. CDR3 amino acids: CASSQGWGDGYTF. The CDR3 nucleotides read TGTGCCAGCAGCCAAGGCTGGGGAGATGGCTACACCTTC.